One and the same sample provided the 27 T cell receptor beta chains below, sequenced in a study of blood T cell repertoires in COVID-19. The data were produced by immunoSEQ multiplex PCR, yet TCRdb's version contains in-frame clones alone and is incomplete. The sample has 65,000 or so clones; 90% are singletons. The sample taken for sequencing was peripheral blood. These receptors came from a man between 60 and 75 years old with acute or convalescent COVID-19.

The rearrangement uses TRBV7-2 and TRBJ1-1, with 10 bases aligning to TRBD1. Unmatched junction bases numbered 3, after V lost 0 bases and J lost 5 bases. This CDR3 has 15 amino acids. Germline-derived CDR1 and CDR2 are SGHTA and FQGNSA. CDR3 sequence (DNA): TGTGCCAGCAGCTTAGCCGGGACAGGGGTGACTGAAGCTTTCTTT. Translating it yields CASSLAGTGVTEAFF. The full variable domain, its missing parts supplied by reference TRBV7-2 and TRBJ1-1, is GAGVSQSPSNKVTEKGKDVELRCDPISGHTALYWYRQSLGQGLEFLIYFQGNSAPDKSGLPSDRFSAERTGGSVSTLTIQRTQQEDSAVYLCASSLAGTGVTEAFFGQGTRLTVV.

This clone was seen a single time. The CDR3 nucleotides read TGTGCCAGCAGCGCACGCTGGGAGCTCCTCTCCTACAATGAGCAGTTCTTC. This translates into CASSARWELLSYNEQFF. V is TRBV2 and J is TRBJ2-1; D may be TRBD2 (5 bases). The CDR3 loop spans 17 amino acids. V lost 6 bases and J lost 0, with 18 bases in between. Germline V gene data show CDR1 as SNHLY and CDR2 as FYNNEI.

The chain links TRBV7-9 to TRBJ2-7; D gene unclear. CDR1 is SEHNR, CDR2 FQNEAQ, per germline (reference sequence). The V gene lost 1 base and the J gene lost 3 bases, with 7 bases spanning the gap. This CDR3 has 13 residues. CDR3: CASSLVGVYEQYF. The CDR3 DNA follows: TGTGCCAGCAGCTTAGTTGGAGTCTACGAGCAGTACTTC.

The chain combines TRBV6-1 with TRBJ1-2; D call uncertain. V was pared by 0 bases and J by 8 bases, with 16 bases between. Germline CDR1 is MNHNS and CDR2 is SASEGT. This CDR3 is 15 amino acids long. CDR3 nucleotide sequence: TGTGCCAGCAGTGAAGCGCAAACAGCGCCGGGGGGCTACACCTTC. Translation: CASSEAQTAPGGYTF.

The V call is TRBV7-9, the J call TRBJ2-1, with D possibly matching TRBD1 (6 bases). Germline CDR1 SEHNR, CDR2 FQNEAQ (reference sequence). This CDR3 has 16 amino acids. V was pared by 5 bases and J by 1 base, with 15 bases between. CDR3 sequence: CASSPRDTRSYNEQFF. For the CDR3, the DNA is TGTGCCAGCAGCCCACGGGACACCAGGTCCTACAATGAGCAGTTCTTC.

The V call is TRBV3-1 (or the pseudogene TRBV3-2), the J call TRBJ2-1; perhaps TRBD1 as D (6 bases). Germline V gene data show CDR1 as LGHDT and CDR2 as YNNKEL (reference sequence). Trimming removed 4 bases from V and 14 bases from J, with 21 bases in between. The CDR3 extends over 14 amino acids. The CDR3 DNA follows: TGTGCCAGCAGCCTCGGACAGCTAATCGGGAAGGAGTTCTTC. Translated: CASSLGQLIGKEFF.

This rearrangement joins TRBV18 to TRBJ2-7; D possibly corresponds to TRBD1 (5 bases). The V gene's germline CDR1 is KGHSH and CDR2 LQKENI. This CDR3 is built from 14 residues. V dropped 3 bases and J dropped 7 bases, with 16 bases sitting between them. CDR3 DNA: TGTGCCAGCTCACCGAGCACAGGCCGAAATGAGCAGTACTTC. It yields the protein CASSPSTGRNEQYF.

This sequence joins TRBV30 and TRBJ2-5; 7 bases line up with TRBD1. The J segment lost 2 bases and the V segment lost 1 base, leaving 7 bases of the junction unmatched. Germline-derived CDR1 and CDR2 are GTSNPN and SVGIG (reference sequence). The CDR3 is made up of 15 amino acids. As DNA, the CDR3 is TGTGCCTGGAGTGAGGGACAGACCCAACAAGAGACCCAGTACTTC. Its translation: CAWSEGQTQQETQYF.

The chain has TRBV7-9 and TRBJ1-1; D might be TRBD1 (5 bases). Trimming took 1 base from V and 1 from J, leaving 10 bases between them. Germline CDR1 is SEHNR and CDR2 is FQNEAQ (reference sequence). The CDR3 contains 15 residues. The DNA of the CDR3 is TGTGCCAGCAGCTTAGTTCAGGGATGGAACACTGAAGCTTTCTTT. Its translation is CASSLVQGWNTEAFF.

This rearrangement joins TRBV9 to TRBJ2-7, with D uncertain. This CDR3 comprises 14 residues. The germline V gene has CDR1 SGDLS and CDR2 YYNGEE. The V and J ends lost 0 bases and 9 bases respectively, with 16 bases between them. For the CDR3, the DNA is TGTGCCAGCAGCGTAGCCGGGTCCACTACGGTGCAGTACTTC. Its translation is CASSVAGSTTVQYF.

This chain connects TRBV7-9 to TRBJ1-3; D gene ambiguous. This CDR3 has 12 amino acids. Per the germline V gene, CDR1 is SEHNR and CDR2 is FQNEAQ (reference sequence). Between the trimmed V and J ends, which lost 5 bases and 7 bases, there was a span of 9 bases. The chain's CDR3 is CASSLEANTIYF. CDR3 in DNA: TGTGCCAGCAGCCTCGAGGCGAACACCATATATTTT.

This chain joins TRBV2 and TRBJ1-5; TRBD1 matches at 7 bases. Trimming removed 8 bases from V and 2 bases from J; junction bases left unmatched: 12. Germline CDR1 is SNHLY and CDR2 is FYNNEI. This CDR3 is 16 amino acids long. The CDR3 region has the DNA TGTGCCAGCGGAAACCCAACGGGGACAGGCAATCAGCCCCAGCATTTT. Its translation: CASGNPTGTGNQPQHF.

The V call is TRBV19, the J call TRBJ1-5; D not resolved. The CDR3 covers 13 residues. Trimming removed 0 bases at V and 6 bases at J, with 6 bases between. Germline V gene data show CDR1 as LNHDA and CDR2 as SQIVND (reference sequence). CDR3 bases: TGTGCCAGTAGTATAGAGGCGGGTCAGCCCCAGCATTTT. Amino acids: CASSIEAGQPQHF.

The chain is built from TRBV18 and TRBJ2-2, with 9 bases matching TRBD1. The CDR3 has 17 amino acids. Germline assignment: CDR1 KGHSH and CDR2 LQKENI. V was pared by 6 bases and J by 0 bases, with 8 bases of the junction left unmatched. In nucleotides, the CDR3 is TGTGCCAGCTCTCCCTCGGGACAGGGTACGAACACCGGGGAGCTGTTTTTT. It yields the protein CASSPSGQGTNTGELFF.

This clone was counted once. The chain has TRBV27 and TRBJ1-1, with D unresolved. CDR1 and CDR2 from the germline V gene are MNHEY and SMNVEV (reference sequence). The CDR3 runs 13 residues. V dropped 7 bases and J dropped 1 base, with 10 bases sitting between them. The CDR3 sequence is CASNMRQNTEAFF. DNA for the CDR3: TGTGCCAGCAACATGAGGCAGAACACTGAAGCTTTCTTT.

The rearrangement links TRBV19 to TRBJ1-4, with a possible D match to TRBD1 (6 bases). There are 13 residues in the CDR3. The germline V and J ends were trimmed by 4 bases and 5 bases, with 8 bases remaining between them. Germline V CDR1 and CDR2: LNHDA, SQIVND (reference sequence). The CDR3 DNA reads TGTGCCAGTAGTACCGACAGGAATGAAAAACTGTTTTTT. This translates into CASSTDRNEKLFF.

The V call is TRBV7-2, the J call TRBJ1-2, with TRBD1 identical over 9 bases. The V and J ends lost 5 bases and 2 bases, in that order; junction bases with no gene match: 3. CDR3 length equals 14 residues. Per the germline V gene, CDR1 is SGHTA and CDR2 is FQGNSA. CDR3 nucleotides: TGTGCCAGCAGCCATGGGACAGGGAACTATGGCTACACCTTC. Protein sequence: CASSHGTGNYGYTF.

This clone was recorded only once. The rearrangement joins TRBV5-1 to TRBJ1-1, with D perhaps TRBD1 (6 bases). The V gene lost 4 bases and the J gene lost 4 bases, with 14 bases spanning the gap. CDR1 is SGHRS, CDR2 YFSETQ, per germline. The CDR3 runs 14 residues. Written as DNA, the CDR3 is TGCGCCAGCAGCGTGACAGGTTGGGGCACTGAAGCTTTCTTT. Amino acids: CASSVTGWGTEAFF.

This clone occurred once. The chain is built from TRBV20-1 and TRBJ1-5; tentatively, D is TRBD1 (5 bases). The length of the CDR3 is 13 residues. With 4 bases removed from V and 6 bases from J, the gap between germline ends came to 13 bases. CDR1 and CDR2 (germline): DFQATT, SNEGSKA (reference sequence). In DNA form, the CDR3 reads TGCAGTGCTAATGAAGGGGTAGGTCAGCCCCAGCATTTT. This sequence encodes CSANEGVGQPQHF.

This chain uses TRBV5-1 with TRBJ2-2, with TRBD2 matching over 8 bases. The germline CDR1 and CDR2 sequences are SGHRS and YFSETQ. The CDR3 contains 15 residues. The V segment lost 6 bases and the J segment 2 bases; nucleotides outside the gene matches: 6. The CDR3 sequence: CASIPGGANTGELFF. CDR3 bases: TGCGCCAGCATCCCGGGGGGGGCCAACACCGGGGAGCTGTTTTTT.

The chain is built from TRBV7-2 and TRBJ1-1, with D tentatively TRBD1 (6 bases). The CDR3 runs 15 residues. V was pared by 2 bases and J by 4 bases, with 14 bases between. Germline CDR1 SGHTA, CDR2 FQGNSA. The CDR3 DNA sequence: TGTGCCAGCAGCTTAAGTACCGGGGGGCGCACTGAAGCTTTCTTT. As protein: CASSLSTGGRTEAFF.

The rearrangement uses TRBV5-3 and TRBJ2-6; no clear D. TRBV5-3 is recorded as an ORF, its role being uncertain. Trimming left V 0 bases short and J 0 bases short, with 13 bases between. This CDR3 contains 18 residues. CDR3 coding DNA: TGTGCCAGAAGCTTGGAATTACGTCGGAGCTCTGGGGCCAACGTCCTGACTTTC. It yields the protein CARSLELRRSSGANVLTF.

The chain employs TRBV5-1 and TRBJ2-2; 14 bases line up with TRBD2. V shed 4 bases and J 5 bases; nucleotides not matched to a gene: 7. The CDR3 totals 17 residues. Germline values: CDR1 SGHRS, CDR2 YFSETQ. In DNA form, the CDR3 reads TGCGCCAGCAGCGCGGGACTAGCGGGGGTTGGTACCGGGGAGCTGTTTTTT. It encodes CASSAGLAGVGTGELFF.

The gene calls are TRBV7-8 and TRBJ2-3; the D gene is possibly TRBD2 (5 bases). The CDR3 runs 14 residues. The V gene lost 8 bases and the J gene lost 2 bases, with 14 bases spanning the gap. From germline, CDR1 is SGHVS and CDR2 FQNEAQ. DNA of the CDR3: TGTGCCAGCGTAACAGCGGATCACACAGATACGCAGTATTTT. It is translated as CASVTADHTDTQYF.

The rearrangement joins TRBV7-8 to TRBJ1-5; D might be TRBD1 (6 bases). This CDR3 has 15 amino acids. Trimming took off 1 base at V and 4 bases at J, with 11 bases between the two ends. Germline assignment: CDR1 SGHVS and CDR2 FQNEAQ. The CDR3 DNA is TGTGCCAGCAGCTTAGACGGCAGGGGAAATCAGCCCCAGCATTTT. Its protein is CASSLDGRGNQPQHF.

CDR3: CASSFLTEAFF. For the CDR3, the DNA is TGTGCCAGCAGCTTTCTCACTGAAGCTTTCTTT. This sequence joins TRBV5-4 and TRBJ1-1; D is uncertain. The CDR3 runs to 11 residues. V was pared by 2 bases and J by 4 bases, with 3 bases between. From germline, CDR1 is SGHNT and CDR2 YYREEE (reference sequence).

The genes are TRBV24-1 and TRBJ2-1, with D perhaps matching TRBD1 (6 bases). Germline V gene data show CDR1 as KGHDR and CDR2 as SFDVKD. The V end was cut by 7 bases, the J end by 1 base, with 7 bases between. The CDR3 consists of 13 residues. Here the CDR3 DNA reads TGTGCCACCAGCAGGGGTTCCTACAATGAGCAGTTCTTC. Residues: CATSRGSYNEQFF.